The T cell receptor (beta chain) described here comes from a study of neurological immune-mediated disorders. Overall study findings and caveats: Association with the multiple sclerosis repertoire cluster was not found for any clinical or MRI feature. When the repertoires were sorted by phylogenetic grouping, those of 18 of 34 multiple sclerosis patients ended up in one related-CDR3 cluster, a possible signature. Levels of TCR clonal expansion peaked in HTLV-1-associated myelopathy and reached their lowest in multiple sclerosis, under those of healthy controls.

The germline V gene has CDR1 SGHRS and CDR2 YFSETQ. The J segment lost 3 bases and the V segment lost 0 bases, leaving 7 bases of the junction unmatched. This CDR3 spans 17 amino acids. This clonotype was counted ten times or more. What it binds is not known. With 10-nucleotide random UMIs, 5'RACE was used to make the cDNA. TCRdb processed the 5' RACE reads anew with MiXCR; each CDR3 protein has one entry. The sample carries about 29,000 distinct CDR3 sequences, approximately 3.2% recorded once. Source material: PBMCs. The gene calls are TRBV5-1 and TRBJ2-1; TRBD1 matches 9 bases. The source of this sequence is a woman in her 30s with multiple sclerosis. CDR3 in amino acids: CASSLATGTGFYNEQFF. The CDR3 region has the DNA TGCGCCAGCAGCTTGGCCACCGGGACAGGGTTCTACAATGAGCAGTTCTTC.